Listed below are T cell receptor beta chains from one sample, sequenced in a study of metastatic and nonmetastatic thyroid tumors. With MiXCR, TCRdb called clones anew from the PCR reads. The sample lists under 50,000 clones; more than 25% were seen once. The material sequenced was blood. The receptor set was obtained from a male donor with papillary thyroid cancer or a benign thyroid nodule (not recorded which). Some clones in this sample may be carry-over from other donors' samples. CDR3s include the opening cysteine and the closing phenylalanine or tryptophan. The D gene is left open where the match is weak. Rows give clone size only sometimes, using once, few, many, or a class for an expanded clone.

clone size	J gene	V gene	D gene	CDR3 protein	CDR3 DNA
medium-sized	TRBJ2-7	TRBV20-1	TRBD2	CSAPRTSGRGHLEYEQYF	TGCAGTGCTCCCCGGACTAGCGGGAGGGGACACCTAGAATACGAGCAGTACTTC
NA	TRBJ2-7	TRBV6-1	TRBD2	CASSNGASGTYEQYF	TGTGCCAGCAGTAACGGGGCTAGCGGGACCTACGAGCAGTACTTC
few	TRBJ2-1	TRBV5-6	TRBD1	CASSLPGTGPYNEQFF	TGTGCCAGCAGCCTACCCGGGACAGGGCCCTACAATGAGCAGTTCTTC
many	TRBJ1-1	TRBV6-1	TRBD1	CASSKQGALTEAFF	TGTGCCAGCAGTAAACAGGGGGCGCTGACTGAAGCTTTCTTT
medium-sized	TRBJ1-3	TRBV6-1	NA	CASSRAPPGNTIYF	TGTGCCAGCAGTCGGGCACCGCCTGGAAACACCATATATTTT
many	TRBJ2-3	TRBV7-6	TRBD2	CASRPPSGTSTDTQYF	TGTGCCAGCAGGCCTCCTAGCGGAACTAGCACAGATACGCAGTATTTT
NA	TRBJ2-3	TRBV7-2	TRBD2	CASRLAGGPATDTQYF	TGTGCCAGCAGATTAGCGGGGGGGCCCGCCACAGATACGCAGTATTTT
few	TRBJ2-7	TRBV2	TRBD1	CASTDRGREQYF	TGTGCCAGCACGGACAGGGGGCGGGAGCAGTACTTC
many	TRBJ1-5	TRBV28	TRBD1	CASSLGTDNQPQHF	TGTGCCAGCAGTCTAGGGACAGACAATCAGCCCCAGCATTTT
NA	TRBJ2-5	TRBV28	NA	CASTNRQTQYF	TGTGCCAGCACCAACCGTCAGACCCAGTACTTC
NA	TRBJ2-6	TRBV6-1	TRBD1	CATETGGGSGANVLTF	TGTGCCACGGAGACAGGGGGTGGCTCTGGGGCCAACGTCCTGACTTTC
many	TRBJ1-1	TRBV5-1	NA	CASSLRFQGRGNTEAFF	TGCGCCAGCAGCTTGCGTTTTCAGGGCCGGGGGAACACTGAAGCTTTCTTT
few	TRBJ2-3	TRBV15	NA	CAISGGTDTQYF	TGTGCCATATCGGGAGGCACAGATACGCAGTATTTT
NA	TRBJ2-1	TRBV20-1	NA	CSATGGLPVQSGSYNEQFF	TGCAGTGCTACCGGGGGCCTTCCCGTACAGAGTGGGTCCTACAATGAGCAATTCTTC
NA	TRBJ1-1	TRBV2	NA	CASNRGLNTEAFF	TGTGCCAGCAACCGGGGACTGAACACTGAAGCTTTCTTT
NA	TRBJ1-5	TRBV6-6	NA	CASSYLDSSNQPQHF	TGTGCCAGCAGTTACTTGGACAGTAGCAATCAGCCCCAGCATTTT
NA	TRBJ1-2	TRBV15	TRBD1	CATSAGTEGGYTF	TGTGCCACCAGCGCCGGGACAGAGGGTGGCTACACCTTC
few	TRBJ2-1	TRBV6-5	TRBD2	CASSYWGGSYNEQFF	TGTGCCAGCAGTTATTGGGGGGGTTCCTACAATGAGCAGTTCTTC
many	TRBJ2-1	TRBV20-1	NA	CSARERIAGQNEQFF	TGCAGTGCTAGAGAGAGAATAGCGGGACAGAATGAGCAGTTCTTC
NA	TRBJ1-1	TRBV28	NA	CASSLSGGSTEAFF	TGTGCCAGCAGTTTGTCCGGGGGCAGCACTGAAGCTTTCTTT
NA	TRBJ1-1	TRBV6-2/TRBV6-3	NA	CASLGLENTEAFF	TGTGCCAGCCTCGGGTTGGAGAACACTGAAGCTTTCTTT
medium-sized	TRBJ2-3	TRBV6-4	TRBD1	CASSGTGGTDTQYF	TGTGCCAGCAGTGGGACAGGGGGCACAGATACGCAGTATTTT
NA	TRBJ2-7	TRBV20-1	TRBD1	CSARPLPGQGITFHEQYF	TGCAGTGCTAGACCTTTACCGGGACAGGGGATTACTTTCCACGAGCAGTACTTC
NA	TRBJ2-7	TRBV5-6	TRBD2	CASSPTSGRTTYEQYF	TGTGCCAGCAGCCCGACTAGCGGGAGGACCACCTACGAGCAGTACTTC
few	TRBJ1-1	TRBV5-1	TRBD1	CASTGGNLNTEAFF	TGCGCCAGTACAGGGGGAAATTTGAACACTGAAGCTTTCTTT
many	TRBJ2-2	TRBV9	TRBD2	CASTGAGGPGGELFF	TGTGCCAGTACCGGGGCGGGAGGGCCCGGTGGGGAGCTGTTTTTT
NA	TRBJ1-6	TRBV19	NA	CASSINAVVRGVNSPLHF	TGTGCCAGTAGTATAAACGCGGTTGTCCGTGGTGTTAATTCACCCCTCCACTTT
few	TRBJ2-7	TRBV10-2	NA	CASSYWATAYEQYF	TGCGCCAGCAGTTATTGGGCTACAGCCTACGAGCAGTACTTC
NA	TRBJ1-4	TRBV5-6	NA	CASSFLGGINEKLFF	TGTGCCAGCAGCTTCCTAGGCGGAATAAATGAAAAACTGTTTTTT
many	TRBJ2-7	TRBV7-9	TRBD1	CASSFLGTGGRRSYEQYF	TGTGCCAGCAGCTTCCTCGGGACAGGGGGACGCCGCTCCTACGAGCAGTACTTC
NA	TRBJ1-1	TRBV6-2/TRBV6-3	NA	CASSYEWGSGTEAFF	TGTGCCAGCAGTTACGAATGGGGCTCTGGCACTGAAGCTTTCTTT
NA	TRBJ1-6	TRBV12-3/TRBV12-4	NA	CASSSGSDSPLHF	TGTGCCAGCAGTTCAGGGAGTGATTCACCCCTCCACTTT
few	TRBJ2-2	TRBV19	NA	CATKQGIGELFF	TGTGCCACTAAACAGGGAATCGGGGAGCTGTTTTTT
medium-sized	TRBJ2-7	TRBV12-3/TRBV12-4	TRBD1	CASSSTGSYEQYF	TGTGCCAGCAGTTCGACAGGGTCCTACGAGCAGTACTTC
NA	TRBJ2-7	TRBV11-2	NA	CASSPGGSFEQYF	TGTGCCAGCAGCCCCGGCGGGTCGTTCGAGCAGTACTTC
many	TRBJ2-1	TRBV6-1	TRBD2	CASSPAGLAGNEQFF	TGTGCCAGCAGTCCGGCGGGACTAGCGGGAAATGAGCAGTTCTTC
NA	TRBJ2-3	TRBV20-1	TRBD2	CSASTSGRREDTQYF	TGCAGTGCTTCGACTAGCGGGAGGAGGGAAGATACGCAGTATTTT
many	TRBJ1-6	TRBV18	NA	CASSPNVGRDSPLHF	TGTGCCAGCTCACCTAACGTCGGGAGAGATTCACCCCTCCACTTT
NA	TRBJ2-1	TRBV12-3/TRBV12-4	NA	CASSSWVGVVDEQFF	TGTGCCAGCAGTTCTTGGGTGGGGGTGGTCGATGAGCAGTTCTTC
NA	TRBJ1-2	TRBV28	NA	CASGEGGLGGYTF	TGTGCCAGCGGAGAGGGGGGTTTAGGAGGCTACACCTTC
few	TRBJ2-7	TRBV10-2	TRBD1	CASSRDRKFSNEQYF	TGCGCCAGCAGCCGGGACAGAAAGTTCTCAAACGAGCAGTACTTC
many	TRBJ1-3	TRBV20-1	NA	CSARDYRDRGDTIYF	TGCAGTGCTAGAGATTACAGGGATCGGGGGGACACCATATATTTT
NA	TRBJ1-3	TRBV15	TRBD1	CATSRKQGTGNTIYF	TGTGCCACCAGCAGGAAACAGGGGACTGGAAACACCATATATTTT
few	TRBJ2-7	TRBV12-3/TRBV12-4	NA	CASSFRRVEQCF	TGTGCCAGCAGTTTTCGGAGGGTCGAGCAGTGCTTC
once	TRBJ2-1	TRBV3-1	NA	CASSQWRADRVF	TGTGCCAGCAGTCAATGGCGAGCGGATCGGGTCTTC
many	TRBJ2-3	TRBV2	NA	CASSETGSSTDTQYF	TGTGCCAGCAGTGAGACGGGGTCTAGCACAGATACGCAGTATTTT
NA	TRBJ1-6	TRBV2	NA	CASSEGQGDSPLHF	TGTGCCAGCAGTGAAGGGCAGGGAGATTCACCCCTCCACTTT
NA	TRBJ1-6	TRBV19	NA	CASSGGGNSPLHF	TGTGCCAGTAGTGGAGGGGGGAATTCACCCCTCCACTTT
medium-sized	TRBJ2-2	TRBV6-4	NA	CASSDSGAGELFF	TGTGCCAGCAGTGACTCGGGGGCCGGGGAGCTGTTTTTT
medium-sized	TRBJ2-7	TRBV11-2	NA	CASSFAHTIYEQYF	TGTGCCAGCAGCTTCGCCCATACCATCTACGAGCAGTACTTC
few	TRBJ2-5	TRBV15	NA	CATSQNKGETQYF	TGTGCCACCAGCCAAAACAAGGGAGAGACCCAGTACTTC